This T cell receptor (beta chain) was profiled in a study of identical twins. Study results and limitations: Within monozygotic twins, out-of-frame TCR alpha sharing was underestimated by the models. Invariant populations such as MAIT and iNKT cells could partly muddle zero-insertion analyses. Fewer insertions marked abundant cord blood beta clonotypes; young adult naive trended weakly, memory not at all.

The cDNA had a unique molecular identifier and a template-switch universal primer site. TCRdb processed the 5' RACE reads anew with MiXCR; each CDR3 protein has one entry. The data contain 300,000 to 350,000 distinct CDR3 sequences, about 12% of them singletons. To note about this clonotype: Antigen: not known.

These same records also appear under a second study, on yellow fever vaccine responses in identical twins.

The sample consisted of CD8+ T cells sorted from blood. This clonotype was sampled from a woman younger than 30 in good health.

As DNA, the CDR3 is TGCAGTGCTAGCTCGGGGGGCGTTACCAATGAGCAGTTCTTC. Translated: CSASSGGVTNEQFF. This chain links TRBV20-1 with TRBJ2-1, with a tentative D call TRBD2 (7 bases). This CDR3 comprises 14 residues. Trimming cost V 3 bases and J 6 bases, with 15 bases left between them. The germline V gene has CDR1 DFQATT and CDR2 SNEGSKA (reference sequence).